One TCR beta chain is described in this entry. What it binds is not known. The CDR3 is 13 amino acids. Germline-derived CDR1 and CDR2 are MRHNA and SNTAGT. V gave up 3 bases and J gave up 7 bases, with 7 bases separating them. These data are taken from a study of T cells after yellow fever vaccination. General study results and limits: Subsequent booster samples again held most clones from primary vaccination (just under 98% CD4, 85% to 90% CD8). The CD4 compartment and the CD8 compartment contained a small share of clonotypes in common.

The 5'RACE template-switching step produced TCR cDNA and added a universal primer site and UMIs. TCRdb re-called the 5' RACE reads with MiXCR, one entry per CDR3 protein. This sample yields more than 300,000 distinct CDR3 sequences, of which about 10% are seen a single time; around 3.2% belongs to the top ten. The sequence derives from a man aged 18 to 29 who received the YFV17D yellow fever vaccine. The chain employs TRBV6-4 and TRBJ1-6; the D is unclear. Sequenced here: CD4+ T cells sorted from PBMCs, sampled 45 days after the yellow fever booster vaccination. CDR3 residues: CASSEQSNSPLHF. In DNA form, the CDR3 reads TGTGCCAGCAGTGAGCAGTCCAATTCACCCCTCCACTTT.